Presented here are 26 T cell receptor beta chains from one specimen sequenced in a study of breast tumors, draining lymph nodes, adjacent tissues. Axillary draining lymph nodes of breast cancer patients supplied the node samples. MiXCR was run by TCRdb on the multiplex PCR reads, yielding one entry per CDR3 protein. In the table there are about 100,000 distinct CDR3 sequences, approximately 21% of which are singletons. The sequenced sample consisted of axillary lymph node tissue. The source of these receptors is a female donor with breast cancer. Some clones in this sample may be carry-over from other donors' samples.

This clonotype was seen at least ten times. This chain joins TRBV9 and TRBJ2-1; 9 bases align to TRBD2. Germline V gene lookup returns CDR1 SGDLS and CDR2 YYNGEE. The CDR3 consists of 16 residues. V gave up 3 bases and J gave up 4 bases; unmatched junction bases: 8. In nucleotides, the CDR3 is TGTGCCAGCAGCGCACCCCGGGCGGGGGGGTACAATGAGCAGTTCTTC. Its protein is CASSAPRAGGYNEQFF.

This clonotype was detected many times. The chain carries TRBV19 and TRBJ1-5; TRBD1 might be the D (6 bases). The CDR3 sequence is 12 residues long. Germline-derived CDR1 and CDR2 are LNHDA and SQIVND (reference sequence). The V and J ends lost 3 bases and 9 bases respectively, with 9 bases between them. This CDR3 is CASSMTGLPQHF. In DNA form, the CDR3 reads TGTGCCAGTAGTATGACAGGTCTGCCCCAGCATTTT. Supplemented by reference TRBV19 and TRBJ1-5, the full variable domain reads DGGITQSPKYLFRKEGQNVTLSCEQNLNHDAMYWYRQDPGQGLRLIYYSQIVNDFQKGDIAEGYSVSREKKESFPLTVTSAQKNPTAFYLCASSMTGLPQHFGDGTRLSIL.

This sequence joins TRBV30 and TRBJ1-3; D remains ambiguous. This CDR3 is built from 17 residues. CDR1 and CDR2 (germline): GTSNPN, SVGIG (reference sequence). V lost 3 bases to trimming and J lost 4 bases, with 22 bases between them. The CDR3: CAWRKLVGRRNGNTIYF. CDR3 bases: TGTGCCTGGAGAAAACTTGTAGGGAGAAGAAACGGAAACACCATATATTTT.

Worth noting for this clonotype: This may be a read error, as it is one base from a much larger clone. This sequence joins TRBV11-2 and TRBJ2-1; tentatively, D is TRBD2 (6 bases). This CDR3 has 14 residues. Per germline, CDR1 SGHAT and CDR2 FQNNGV. V lost 1 base and J lost 6, with 10 bases in between. The CDR3 here is CASSLGVGSNEQFF. The CDR3 DNA is TGTGCCAGCAGCTTAGGAGTCGGGAGCAATGAGCAGTTCTTC.

This clonotype was seen a handful of times. V and J are TRBV28 and TRBJ1-2; no definite D call. The CDR3 totals 14 residues. Per germline, CDR1 MDHEN and CDR2 SYDVKM. Trimming pared 2 bases from V and 4 bases from J, leaving 11 bases between. The CDR3 protein is CASSLPQAGYGYTF. The CDR3 region has the DNA TGTGCCAGCAGTTTACCCCAAGCGGGCTATGGCTACACCTTC.

Concerning this clonotype itself: This is likely a read error, given that the CDR3 carries no conserved phenylalanine or tryptophan at its end. The chain carries TRBV3-1 and TRBJ2-7; no clear D gene. From germline, CDR1 is LGHDT and CDR2 YNNKEL (reference sequence). Trimming pared 0 bases from V and 7 bases from J, leaving 13 bases between. The CDR3 runs to 14 residues. The chain's CDR3 is CASSQDLNGWEQYS. The CDR3 coding sequence is TGTGCCAGCAGCCAAGATCTGAACGGGTGGGAGCAGTACTCC.

In its sample, this clonotype was seen a few times. The rearrangement links TRBV27 to TRBJ2-2, with TRBD2 matching 12 bases. CDR1 is MNHEY and CDR2 is SMNVEV in the germline V gene (reference sequence). The CDR3 spans 18 residues. J was trimmed by 0 bases and V by 3 bases; bases with no gene match: 5. CDR3 DNA sequence: TGTGCCAGCAGTTTCCCCGGACTAGCGGGGCCGAACACCGGGGAGCTGTTTTTT. Its translation is CASSFPGLAGPNTGELFF.

This clonotype was detected ten times or more. The chain links TRBV7-2 to TRBJ2-7; weak D call: TRBD1 (5 bases). CDR3 length: 12 amino acids. Germline CDR1 reads SGHTA; CDR2 reads FQGNSA. The V end lost 2 bases, the J end lost 3 bases, and 5 bases lay between the germline ends. The CDR3 spells CASSLTGYEQYF. As DNA, the CDR3 is TGTGCCAGCAGCTTAACAGGCTACGAGCAGTACTTC.

Note on this clonotype: The junction does not match germline at one end; this may be a read error. The chain couples TRBV10-3 to TRBJ2-1, with TRBD2 identical over 8 bases. CDR1 and CDR2 from the germline V gene are ENHRY and SYGVKD. The CDR3 covers 15 residues. Here the CDR3 reads CAIGVQAGAINEQFF. In DNA form, the CDR3 reads TGCGCCATCGGTGTGCAAGCGGGAGCGATCAATGAGCAGTTCTTC.

This chain joins TRBV4-1 and TRBJ1-3, with D hard to call. Germline V gene lookup returns CDR1 MGHRA and CDR2 YSYEKL. The CDR3 contains 16 residues. The V end lost 1 base, the J end lost 4 bases, and 14 bases lay between the germline ends. The CDR3 sequence: CASSQGQAFFGNTIYF. The CDR3 bases are TGCGCCAGCAGCCAAGGTCAGGCCTTCTTCGGAAACACCATATATTTT.

This clonotype was detected only once. This may be a read error, as it is one base from a much larger clone. The CDR3 ends on some other residue instead of the conserved phenylalanine or tryptophan, so this is likely a read error. The V and J genes are TRBV11-2 and TRBJ2-3, with D possibly TRBD1 on 5 matching bases. V gave up 0 bases and J gave up 1 base, with 11 bases separating them. The CDR3 sequence is 16 residues long. Germline V gives CDR1 SGHAT, CDR2 FQNNGV. The CDR3 reads CASSLDPGLGTDTQYC. As DNA, the CDR3 is TGTGCCAGCAGCTTAGATCCAGGGTTGGGCACAGATACGCAGTATTGT.

In this sample, this clonotype turned up a few times. V gene TRBV18 combines with J gene TRBJ2-5; the match to TRBD1 covers 7 bases. The CDR3 spans 14 residues. CDR1 is KGHSH and CDR2 is LQKENI in the germline V gene. V was clipped by 2 bases and J by 0 bases; unmatched bases: 0. In nucleotides, the CDR3 is TGTGCCAGCTCACCAGGGACAGACCAAGAGACCCAGTACTTC. This sequence encodes CASSPGTDQETQYF.

This clonotype was detected ten times or more. This rearrangement joins TRBV7-9 to TRBJ2-3; no reliable D call. The CDR3 runs 13 residues. V was shortened by 2 bases and J by 4 bases, with 7 bases between the two germline ends. The germline V gene has CDR1 SEHNR and CDR2 FQNEAQ (reference sequence). CDR3 nucleotide sequence: TGTGCCAGCAGCTTACTCCGCTCAGATACGCAGTATTTT. Protein: CASSLLRSDTQYF.

This clonotype was seen at least ten times. The rearrangement uses TRBV27 and TRBJ1-5; D is uncertain. The V end was cut by 5 bases, the J end by 2 bases, with 13 bases between. CDR1 and CDR2 from the germline V gene are MNHEY and SMNVEV (reference sequence). The CDR3 sequence is 15 residues long. CDR3 sequence (DNA): TGTGCCAGCAGTAGATCTATCGGAGGCAATCAGCCCCAGCATTTT. This translates into CASSRSIGGNQPQHF.

About this clonotype: This may be a read error: a much more frequent sequence differs by one nucleotide. J is TRBJ2-1 and V is TRBV4-2; 7 nucleotides agree with TRBD2. This CDR3 spans 14 amino acids. Germline CDR1 LGHNA, CDR2 YNFKEQ. The CDR3 reads CASSQPLARDEQSF. CDR3 bases: TGTGCCAGCAGCCAGCCACTAGCGAGGGATGAGCAGTCCTTC.

The chain recombines TRBV15 with TRBJ2-1; weak D call: TRBD2 (7 bases). Germline assignment: CDR1 LNHNV and CDR2 YYDKDF (reference sequence). With 3 bases removed from V and 4 bases from J, the gap between germline ends came to 16 bases. CDR3 length: 16 amino acids. CDR3 coding DNA: TGTGCCACCAGCAGCAGGGGAAGCGGGAAGTACAATGAGCAGTTCTTC. Its protein is CATSSRGSGKYNEQFF.

The table lists this clonotype with many counts. The chain uses TRBV4-1 and TRBJ1-3, with D perhaps TRBD1 (5 bases). Trimming cost V 2 bases and J 2 bases, with 13 bases left between them. Looked up from germline, CDR1 is MGHRA and CDR2 is YSYEKL. The CDR3 is 16 amino acids. The chain's CDR3 is CASSQRDVGTGNTIYF. The CDR3 nucleotides read TGCGCCAGCAGCCAAAGGGACGTTGGAACTGGAAACACCATATATTTT.

Turning to this clonotype: This may be a read error, as it is one base from a much larger clone. The V and J genes are TRBV10-2 and TRBJ1-2, with D tentatively TRBD1 (5 bases). The germline CDR1 and CDR2 sequences are WSHSY and SAAADI. With 4 bases removed from V and 6 bases from J, the gap between germline ends came to 12 bases. The CDR3 runs to 13 residues. The CDR3 loop reads CASSGGGTNGYTF. The CDR3 region has the DNA TGCGCCAGCAGTGGCGGAGGGACTAATGGCTACACCTTC.

This clonotype was recorded at least ten times. The chain recombines TRBV20-1 with TRBJ1-6; D is possibly TRBD1 (5 bases). The CDR3 sequence is 15 residues long. V lost 0 bases and J 7 bases, leaving 13 bases between the germline ends. Germline lookup yields CDR1 DFQATT and CDR2 SNEGSKA (reference sequence). The chain's CDR3 is CSARDGGGGNSPLHF. The CDR3 DNA reads as TGCAGTGCTAGAGATGGGGGTGGGGGAAATTCACCCCTCCACTTT.

Of note for this clonotype: Given a much more abundant clone one base away, this may be a read error. V gene TRBV4-1 combines with J gene TRBJ1-3; D is perhaps TRBD1 (6 bases). The CDR3 consists of 15 residues. CDR1 is MGHRA and CDR2 is YSYEKL in the germline V gene. Between the trimmed V and J ends, which lost 8 bases and 5 bases, there was a span of 19 bases. The CDR3 nucleotides read TGCGCCAGCGGCCCGGACAGAGGGGCCAGAAACACCATATATTTT. It encodes CASGPDRGARNTIYF.

This clonotype was recorded at least ten times. This chain links TRBV6-4 with TRBJ1-2; D is possibly TRBD1 (5 bases). The CDR3 is 15 residues long. Trimming stripped 6 bases from V and 6 bases from J, with 20 bases between. Germline V gene sequence: CDR1 MRHNA, CDR2 SNTAGT. The CDR3: CASSVSPDTTDGYTF. The CDR3, as DNA: TGTGCCAGCAGCGTCAGCCCGGACACGACCGATGGCTACACCTTC.

This clonotype was found many times. J is TRBJ2-7 and V is TRBV28; the D is unclear. Germline V CDR1 and CDR2: MDHEN, SYDVKM. The ends were cut back, 2 bases at V and 3 bases at J, with 11 bases in the middle. The CDR3 spans 14 residues. CDR3 DNA: TGTGCCAGCAGTTTACCCTTAGTGGGCTACGAGCAGTACTTC. This sequence encodes CASSLPLVGYEQYF.

In this sample, this clonotype turned up many times. The genes are TRBV9 and TRBJ2-3; tentative D call: TRBD1 (6 bases). V was shortened by 4 bases and J by 5 bases, with 17 bases between the two germline ends. The CDR3 has 15 amino acids. Germline V gives CDR1 SGDLS, CDR2 YYNGEE. CDR3 protein: CASSSPWGQEDTQYF. The CDR3 nucleotides read TGTGCCAGCAGCTCCCCCTGGGGACAAGAAGATACGCAGTATTTT.

The table lists this clonotype with a few counts. The DNA for the CDR3 is TGCAGTGCTAGAACGTCAGGAACTAACTATGGCTACACCTTC. Protein: CSARTSGTNYGYTF. The chain carries TRBV20-1 and TRBJ1-2; D remains unclear. The V and J ends lost 2 bases and 0 bases respectively, with 10 bases between them. In germline, CDR1 is DFQATT, CDR2 SNEGSKA (reference sequence). CDR3 length: 14 amino acids.

The chain is built from TRBV18 and TRBJ1-6, with D perhaps matching TRBD1 (5 bases). The V end was cut by 6 bases, the J end by 9 bases, with 18 bases between. The CDR3 sequence is 15 residues long. Germline CDR1 reads KGHSH; CDR2 reads LQKENI. The CDR3 reads CASSRDLREGSPLHF. DNA for the CDR3: TGTGCCAGCTCTCGGGACCTCCGGGAGGGTTCACCCCTCCACTTT.

The table lists this clonotype with many counts. V usage is TRBV5-1 and J usage is TRBJ1-6; 9 nucleotides align to TRBD1. This CDR3 spans 14 amino acids. V lost 6 bases and J lost 7; bases outside the gene matches: 5. In germline, CDR1 is SGHRS, CDR2 YFSETQ. In DNA, the CDR3 is TGCGCCAGCAAGCCCGGGACAGGGAATTCACCCCTCCACTTT. Translating gives CASKPGTGNSPLHF. Supplemented by reference TRBV5-1 and TRBJ1-6, the full variable domain reads KAGVTQTPRYLIKTRGQQVTLSCSPISGHRSVSWYQQTPGQGLQFLFEYFSETQRNKGNFPGRFSGRQFSNSRSEMNVSTLELGDSALYLCASKPGTGNSPLHFGNGTRLTVT.